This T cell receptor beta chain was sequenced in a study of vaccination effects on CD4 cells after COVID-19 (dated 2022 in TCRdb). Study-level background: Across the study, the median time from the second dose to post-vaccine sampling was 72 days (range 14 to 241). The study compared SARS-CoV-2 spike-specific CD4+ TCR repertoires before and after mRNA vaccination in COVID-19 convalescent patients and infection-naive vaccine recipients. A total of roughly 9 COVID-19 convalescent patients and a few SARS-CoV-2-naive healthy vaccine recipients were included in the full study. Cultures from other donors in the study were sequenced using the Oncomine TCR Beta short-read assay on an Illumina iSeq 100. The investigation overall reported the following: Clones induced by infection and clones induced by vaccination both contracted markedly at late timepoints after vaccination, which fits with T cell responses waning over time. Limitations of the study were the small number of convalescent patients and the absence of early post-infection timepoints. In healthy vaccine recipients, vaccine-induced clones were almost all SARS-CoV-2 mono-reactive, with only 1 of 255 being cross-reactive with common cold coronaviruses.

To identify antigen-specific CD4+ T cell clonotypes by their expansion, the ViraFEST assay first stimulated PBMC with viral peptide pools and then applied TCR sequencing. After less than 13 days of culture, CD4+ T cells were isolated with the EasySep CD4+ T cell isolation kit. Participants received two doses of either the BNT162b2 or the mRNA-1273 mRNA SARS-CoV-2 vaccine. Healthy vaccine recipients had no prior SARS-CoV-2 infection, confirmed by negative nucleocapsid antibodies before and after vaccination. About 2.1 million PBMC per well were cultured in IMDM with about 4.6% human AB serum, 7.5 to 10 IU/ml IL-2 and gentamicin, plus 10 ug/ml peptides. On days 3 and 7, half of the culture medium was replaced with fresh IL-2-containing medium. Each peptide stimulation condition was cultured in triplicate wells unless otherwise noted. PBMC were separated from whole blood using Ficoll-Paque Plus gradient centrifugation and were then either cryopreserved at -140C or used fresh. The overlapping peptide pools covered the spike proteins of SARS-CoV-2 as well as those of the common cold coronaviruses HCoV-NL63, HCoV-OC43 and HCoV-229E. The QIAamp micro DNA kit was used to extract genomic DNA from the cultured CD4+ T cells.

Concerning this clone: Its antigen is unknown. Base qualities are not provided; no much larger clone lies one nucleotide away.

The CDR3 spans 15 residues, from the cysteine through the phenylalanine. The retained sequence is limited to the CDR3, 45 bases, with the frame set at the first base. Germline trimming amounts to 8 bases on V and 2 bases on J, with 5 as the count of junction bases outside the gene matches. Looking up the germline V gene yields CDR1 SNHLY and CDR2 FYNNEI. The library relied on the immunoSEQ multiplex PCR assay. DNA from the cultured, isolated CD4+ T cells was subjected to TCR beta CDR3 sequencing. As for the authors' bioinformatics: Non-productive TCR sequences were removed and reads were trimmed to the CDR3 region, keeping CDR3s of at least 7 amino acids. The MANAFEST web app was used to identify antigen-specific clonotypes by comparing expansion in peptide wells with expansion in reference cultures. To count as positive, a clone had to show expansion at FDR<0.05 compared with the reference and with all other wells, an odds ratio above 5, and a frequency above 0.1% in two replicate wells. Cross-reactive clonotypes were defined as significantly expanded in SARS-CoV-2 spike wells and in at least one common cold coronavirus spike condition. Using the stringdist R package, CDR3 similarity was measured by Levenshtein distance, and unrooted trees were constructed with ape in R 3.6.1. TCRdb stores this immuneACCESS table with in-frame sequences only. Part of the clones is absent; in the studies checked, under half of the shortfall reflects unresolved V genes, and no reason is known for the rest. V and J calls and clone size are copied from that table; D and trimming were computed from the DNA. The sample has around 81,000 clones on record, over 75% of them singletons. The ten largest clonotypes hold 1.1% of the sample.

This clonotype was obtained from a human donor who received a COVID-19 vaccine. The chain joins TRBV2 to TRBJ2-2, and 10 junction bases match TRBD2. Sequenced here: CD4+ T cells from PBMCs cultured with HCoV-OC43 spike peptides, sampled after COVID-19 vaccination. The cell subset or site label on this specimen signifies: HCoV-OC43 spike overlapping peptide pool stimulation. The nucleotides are TGTGCCAGCGAGAGCGGGGGGGCTAACACCGGGGAGCTGTTTTTT. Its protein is CASESGGANTGELFF.